This TCR beta chain was captured in a study of memory CD4+ T cells and cytomegalovirus serostatus. Germline lookup yields CDR1 GTSNPN and CDR2 SVGIG (reference sequence). The CDR3 extends over 14 amino acids. The V end lost 1 base, the J end lost 1 base, and 9 bases lay between the germline ends. The sort gate was single viable CD3+CD4+CD8-CD45RO+ cells for memory CD4+ T cells. Method: immunoSEQ multiplex PCR; TCRdb's copy keeps in-frame clones and lacks some. The repertoire holds fewer than 90,000 clones, with around 80% as singletons. The clonotype originates from an adult in good health and CMV-seropositive. The chain has TRBV30 and TRBJ2-3, with D hard to call. Material: memory CD4+ T cells from blood. As DNA, the CDR3 is TGTGCCTGGAGTGACGGTTCTGGCACAGATACGCAGTATTTT. It yields the protein CAWSDGSGTDTQYF.